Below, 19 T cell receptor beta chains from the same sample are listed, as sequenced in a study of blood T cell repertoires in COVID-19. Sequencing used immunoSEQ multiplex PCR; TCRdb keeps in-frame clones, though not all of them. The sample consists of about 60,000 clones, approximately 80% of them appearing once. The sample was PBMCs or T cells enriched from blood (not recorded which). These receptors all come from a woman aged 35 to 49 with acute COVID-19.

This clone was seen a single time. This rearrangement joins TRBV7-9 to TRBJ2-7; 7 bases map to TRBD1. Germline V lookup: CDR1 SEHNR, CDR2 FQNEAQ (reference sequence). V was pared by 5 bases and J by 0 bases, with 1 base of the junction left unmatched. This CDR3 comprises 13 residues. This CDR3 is CASSRDSSYEQYV. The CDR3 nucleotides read TGTGCCAGCAGCCGGGACAGCTCCTACGAGCAGTACGTC.

The CDR3 DNA follows: TGTGCCAGCAGCCTATTCTATACTTTAGAGGGCACTGAAGCTTTCTTT. Translating it yields CASSLFYTLEGTEAFF. The chain recombines TRBV7-8 with TRBJ1-1; D gene ambiguous. Germline-derived CDR1 and CDR2 are SGHVS and FQNEAQ. The CDR3 is 16 amino acids. Trimming shortened V by 5 bases and J by 4 bases, and 20 bases separated the two germline ends.

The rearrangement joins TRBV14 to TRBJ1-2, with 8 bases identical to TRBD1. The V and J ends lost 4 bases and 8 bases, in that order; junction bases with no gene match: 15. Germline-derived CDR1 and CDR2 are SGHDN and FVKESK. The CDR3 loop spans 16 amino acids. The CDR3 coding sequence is TGTGCCAGCAGCCTACGGACAGGGTATGGAGTTGTGGGCTACACCTTC. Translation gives CASSLRTGYGVVGYTF. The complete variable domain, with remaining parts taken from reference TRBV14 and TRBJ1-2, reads EAGVTQFPSHSVIEKGQTVTLRCDPISGHDNLYWYRRVMGKEIKFLLHFVKESKQDESGMPNNRFLAERTGGTYSTLKVQPAELEDSGVYFCASSLRTGYGVVGYTFGSGTRLTVV.

The CDR3, as DNA: TGCGCCAGCAGTGAAGTGGTCGGTATTAGCGGGGACACAGATACGCAGTATTTT. Its protein is CASSEVVGISGDTDTQYF. This chain connects TRBV10-1 to TRBJ2-3; TRBD2 matches 8 bases. The CDR3 sequence is 18 residues long. Trimming took 3 bases from V and 2 from J; bases not matched to a gene: 13. CDR1 and CDR2 from the germline V gene are WNHNN and SYGVQD (reference sequence).

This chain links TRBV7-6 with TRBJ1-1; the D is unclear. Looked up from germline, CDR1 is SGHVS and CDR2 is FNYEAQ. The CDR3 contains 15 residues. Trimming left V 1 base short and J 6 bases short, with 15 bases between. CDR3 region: CASSLVRTGGAEAFF. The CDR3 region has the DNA TGTGCCAGCAGCTTAGTCAGAACGGGAGGCGCTGAAGCTTTCTTT.

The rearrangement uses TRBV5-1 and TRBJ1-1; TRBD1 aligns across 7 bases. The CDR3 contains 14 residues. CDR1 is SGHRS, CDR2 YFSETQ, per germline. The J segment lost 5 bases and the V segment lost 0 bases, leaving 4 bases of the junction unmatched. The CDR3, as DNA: TGCGCCAGCAGCTTGGGACAGGGAAGGACTGAAGCTTTCTTT. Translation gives CASSLGQGRTEAFF.

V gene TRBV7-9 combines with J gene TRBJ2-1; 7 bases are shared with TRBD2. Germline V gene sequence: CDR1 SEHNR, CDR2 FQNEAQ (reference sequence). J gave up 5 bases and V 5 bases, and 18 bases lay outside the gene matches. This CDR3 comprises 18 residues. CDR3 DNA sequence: TGTGCCAGCAGCCCGAGGGCGGGAGTACGTCAATATCACAATGAGCAGTTCTTC. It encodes CASSPRAGVRQYHNEQFF.

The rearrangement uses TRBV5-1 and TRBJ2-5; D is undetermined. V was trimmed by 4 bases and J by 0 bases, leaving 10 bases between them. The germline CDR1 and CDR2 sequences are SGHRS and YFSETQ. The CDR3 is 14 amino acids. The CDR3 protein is CASSQDMDQETQYF. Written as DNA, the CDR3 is TGCGCCAGCAGCCAAGACATGGACCAAGAGACCCAGTACTTC.

In nucleotides, the CDR3 is TGTGCCAGCAGCAGCCCACCCGGGACAGGGACCGATGAGCAGTTCTTC. Its translation: CASSSPPGTGTDEQFF. V is TRBV21-1 and J is TRBJ2-1; TRBD1 is the table's D call and was not checked against the DNA. TRBV21-1 corresponds to a pseudogene. CDR3 length: 16 residues.

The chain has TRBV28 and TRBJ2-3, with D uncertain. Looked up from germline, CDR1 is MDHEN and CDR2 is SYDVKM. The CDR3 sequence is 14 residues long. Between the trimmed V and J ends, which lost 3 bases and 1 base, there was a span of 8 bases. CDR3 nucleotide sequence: TGTGCCAGCAGTTTCCTCAGCGGCACAGATACGCAGTATTTT. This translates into CASSFLSGTDTQYF.

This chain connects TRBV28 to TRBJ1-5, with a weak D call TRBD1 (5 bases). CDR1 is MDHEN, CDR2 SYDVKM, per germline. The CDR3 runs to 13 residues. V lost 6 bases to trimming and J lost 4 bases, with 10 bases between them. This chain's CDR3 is CASRGRGNQPQHF. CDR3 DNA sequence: TGTGCCAGCAGGGGGAGGGGAAATCAGCCCCAGCATTTT.

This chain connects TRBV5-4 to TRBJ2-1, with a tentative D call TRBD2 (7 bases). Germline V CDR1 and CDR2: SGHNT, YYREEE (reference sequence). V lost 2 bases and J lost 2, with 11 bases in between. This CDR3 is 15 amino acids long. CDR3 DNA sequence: TGTGCCAGCAGCTTACCGCGGGGGCCCTACAATGAGCAGTTCTTC. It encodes CASSLPRGPYNEQFF.

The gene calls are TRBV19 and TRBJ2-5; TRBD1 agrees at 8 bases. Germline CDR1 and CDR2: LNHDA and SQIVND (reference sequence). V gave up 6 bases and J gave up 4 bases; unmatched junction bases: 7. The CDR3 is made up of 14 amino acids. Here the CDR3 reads CASSTQGGGETQYF. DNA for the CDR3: TGTGCCAGTAGCACACAGGGGGGAGGAGAGACCCAGTACTTC. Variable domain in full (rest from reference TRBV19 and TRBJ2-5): DGGITQSPKYLFRKEGQNVTLSCEQNLNHDAMYWYRQDPGQGLRLIYYSQIVNDFQKGDIAEGYSVSREKKESFPLTVTSAQKNPTAFYLCASSTQGGGETQYFGPGTRLLVL.

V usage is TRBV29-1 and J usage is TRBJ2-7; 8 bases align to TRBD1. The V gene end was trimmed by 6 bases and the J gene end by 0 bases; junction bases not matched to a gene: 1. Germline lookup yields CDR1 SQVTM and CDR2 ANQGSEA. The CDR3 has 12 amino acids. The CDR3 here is CSVGQASYEQYF. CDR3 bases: TGCAGCGTGGGACAGGCCTCCTACGAGCAGTACTTC.

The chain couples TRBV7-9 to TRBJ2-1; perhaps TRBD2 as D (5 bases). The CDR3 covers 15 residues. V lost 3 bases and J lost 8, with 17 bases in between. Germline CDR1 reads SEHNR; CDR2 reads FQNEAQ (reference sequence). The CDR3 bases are TGTGCCAGCAGCTTCGGTACTAGGCCGAGGTATGAGCAGTTCTTC. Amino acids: CASSFGTRPRYEQFF. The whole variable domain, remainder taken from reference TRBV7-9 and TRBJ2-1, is DTGVSQNPRHKITKRGQNVTFRCDPISEHNRLYWYRQTLGQGPEFLTYFQNEAQLEKSRLLSDRFSAERPKGSFSTLEIQRTEQGDSAMYLCASSFGTRPRYEQFFGPGTRLTVL.

The CDR3, as DNA: TGCGCCAGCAGTGTGACGGGAACCCCTCGGGGGGCCAACGTCCTGACTTTC. It translates to CASSVTGTPRGANVLTF. The chain couples TRBV10-2 to TRBJ2-6, with D possibly TRBD2 on 5 matching bases. Germline V gene sequence: CDR1 WSHSY, CDR2 SAAADI. The length of the CDR3 is 17 residues. V gave up 4 bases and J gave up 4 bases, with 17 bases separating them.

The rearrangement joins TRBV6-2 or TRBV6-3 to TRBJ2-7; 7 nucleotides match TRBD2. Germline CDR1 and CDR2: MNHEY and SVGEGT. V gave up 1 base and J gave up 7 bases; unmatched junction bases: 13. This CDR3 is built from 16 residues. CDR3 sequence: CASSYYIGGGLSEQYV. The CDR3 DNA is TGTGCCAGCAGTTACTATATTGGCGGGGGACTTTCGGAGCAGTACGTC.

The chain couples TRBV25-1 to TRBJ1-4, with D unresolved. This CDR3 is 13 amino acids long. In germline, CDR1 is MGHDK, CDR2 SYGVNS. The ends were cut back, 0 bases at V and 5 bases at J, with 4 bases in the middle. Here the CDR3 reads CASSEYRNEKLFF. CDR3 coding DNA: TGTGCCAGCAGTGAATACAGGAATGAAAAACTGTTTTTT.

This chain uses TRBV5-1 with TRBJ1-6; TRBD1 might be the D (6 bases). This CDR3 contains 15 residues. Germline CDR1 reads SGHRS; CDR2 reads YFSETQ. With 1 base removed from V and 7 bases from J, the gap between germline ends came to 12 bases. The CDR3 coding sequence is TGCGCCAGCAGCTTGACCGCAGGGGTAAATTCACCCCTCCACTTT. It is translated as CASSLTAGVNSPLHF.